This section outlines one TCR beta chain sequence together with its context. Its antigen remains unknown. The sample's time point: baseline pretreatment blood. As to treatment: 15 Gy SBRT to primary tumor, nephrectomy 4 weeks later. Libraries were prepared by immunoSEQ multiplex PCR; TCRdb keeps only in-frame clonotypes and omits some of them. Of about 91,000 clones listed, 70% to 85% were seen once; the top ten hold almost 6.5%. This sample was taken from a study of radiation and T cells in renal cell carcinoma. Broader study findings: Top tumor clonotypes rose in blood 2 weeks post-radiation, then contracted.

The CDR3 loop spans 12 amino acids. V shed 3 bases and J shed 2 bases, with 4 bases lying between them. The V gene's germline CDR1 is SEHNR and CDR2 FQNEAQ (reference sequence). This sequence was found in a man in his 60s with renal cell carcinoma. Here the sequenced sample was blood, taken from a patient whose treatment included radiotherapy and nephrectomy. This chain connects TRBV7-9 to TRBJ2-5; D gene uncertain. This CDR3 reads CASSFKQETQYF. The DNA of the CDR3 is TGTGCCAGCAGCTTCAAGCAAGAGACCCAGTACTTC. The full variable domain, in which reference TRBV7-9 and TRBJ2-5 provide the parts outside the CDR3, is DTGVSQNPRHKITKRGQNVTFRCDPISEHNRLYWYRQTLGQGPEFLTYFQNEAQLEKSRLLSDRFSAERPKGSFSTLEIQRTEQGDSAMYLCASSFKQETQYFGPGTRLLVL.